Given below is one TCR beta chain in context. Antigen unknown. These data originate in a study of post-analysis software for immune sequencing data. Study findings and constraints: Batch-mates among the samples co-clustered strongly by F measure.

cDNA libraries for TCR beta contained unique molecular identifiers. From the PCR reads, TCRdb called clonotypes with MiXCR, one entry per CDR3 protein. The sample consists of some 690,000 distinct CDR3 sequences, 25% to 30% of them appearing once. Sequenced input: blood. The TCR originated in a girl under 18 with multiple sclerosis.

The CDR3 coding sequence is TGTGCCAGCAGCCCGTACAGGGGGCGTGACACCGGGGAGCTGTTTTTT. Protein product: CASSPYRGRDTGELFF. V gene TRBV11-3 combines with J gene TRBJ2-2; TRBD1 agrees at 9 bases. The CDR3 runs 16 residues. Germline CDR1 SGHNT, CDR2 YENEEA. Trimming at V came to 5 bases and at J to 3 bases, leaving 7 bases not matched to a gene.